These 9 T cell receptor beta chains originate from one sample sequenced in a study of blood T cell repertoires in COVID-19. Assay used: immunoSEQ multiplex PCR; TCRdb lists only in-frame clones, some missing. The table shows more than 100,000 clones, with around 85% occurring only once. Sequencing used peripheral blood. The source is an elderly woman with acute or convalescent COVID-19.

This clone was detected a few times. The chain joins TRBV5-1 to TRBJ1-1; D is possibly TRBD1 (5 bases). V was cut by 6 bases and J by 0 bases, with 18 bases left in between. Germline V gene sequence: CDR1 SGHRS, CDR2 YFSETQ. CDR3 length equals 16 residues. The CDR3 here is CASTLWGRGMNTEAFF. CDR3 sequence (DNA): TGCGCCAGCACCCTGTGGGGACGGGGGATGAACACTGAAGCTTTCTTT.

This chain uses TRBV2 with TRBJ2-1; TRBD2 aligns across 9 bases. This CDR3 is 15 amino acids long. Germline V gene sequence: CDR1 SNHLY, CDR2 FYNNEI. V was pared by 5 bases and J by 10 bases, with 12 bases of the junction left unmatched. The CDR3 bases are TGTGCCAGCAGTCTCTCTGTGTCTAGCGGGGCAGAGCAGTTCTTC. Translating it yields CASSLSVSSGAEQFF.

This clone was seen once. V usage is TRBV10-3 and J usage is TRBJ1-1; a weak D match, TRBD1 (5 bases). The germline CDR1 and CDR2 sequences are ENHRY and SYGVKD. Trimming pared 4 bases from V and 5 bases from J, leaving 8 bases between. The CDR3 contains 12 residues. In DNA, the CDR3 is TGTGCCATCAGTGGGGGGGATACTGAAGCTTTCTTT. This codes for CAISGGDTEAFF.

Here the CDR3 DNA reads TGCGCCAGCAGCTTACAGGGAACCGAGCAGTACTTC. This gives the protein CASSLQGTEQYF. V usage is TRBV5-1 and J usage is TRBJ2-7; TRBD1 is a possible D gene (6 bases). Trimming stripped 2 bases from V and 6 bases from J, with 9 bases between. Germline V gene data show CDR1 as SGHRS and CDR2 as YFSETQ. The CDR3 has 12 residues.

The V call is TRBV4-1, the J call TRBJ2-5; possibly TRBD2 for D (5 bases). The CDR3 runs 17 residues. Germline V CDR1 and CDR2: MGHRA, YSYEKL. With 1 base removed from V and 5 bases from J, the gap between germline ends came to 20 bases. CDR3 in DNA: TGCGCCAGCAGCCAAGGCCACGGGATCAGTTTCGAGGAGACCCAGTACTTC. As protein: CASSQGHGISFEETQYF.

J is TRBJ2-7 and V is TRBV7-2, with TRBD1 identical over 8 bases. The CDR3 sequence is 14 residues long. V was pared by 5 bases and J by 3 bases, with 6 bases of the junction left unmatched. CDR1 is SGHTA, CDR2 FQGNSA, per germline. The CDR3 DNA is TGTGCCAGCAGCCCGTCGACAGGGGTCTACGAGCAGTACTTC. Translating gives CASSPSTGVYEQYF.

V and J are TRBV2 and TRBJ1-3; TRBD1 is a possible D gene (5 bases). V lost 3 bases, J lost 0 bases, and 9 bases lay in between. Germline loops: CDR1 SNHLY, CDR2 FYNNEI. CDR3 length equals 15 residues. The CDR3 nucleotides read TGTGCCAGCAGTGATCGGGGGGGCTCTGGAAACACCATATATTTT. Its protein product is CASSDRGGSGNTIYF. The full variable domain, its missing parts supplied by reference TRBV2 and TRBJ1-3, is EPEVTQTPSHQVTQMGQEVILRCVPISNHLYFYWYRQILGQKVEFLVSFYNNEISEKSEIFDDQFSVERPDGSNFTLKIRSTKLEDSAMYFCASSDRGGSGNTIYFGEGSWLTVV.

The CDR3 nucleotides are TGTGCCAGCAGCTTAAAGGTCAGGATCACTGTCTCCTACGAGCAGTACTTC. It specifies CASSLKVRITVSYEQYF. This chain links TRBV7-6 with TRBJ2-7; D is unresolved. V lost 2 bases to trimming and J lost 0 bases, with 17 bases between them. CDR3 length equals 17 residues. CDR1 is SGHVS, CDR2 FNYEAQ, per germline.

The chain recombines TRBV5-1 with TRBJ1-2, with 12 nucleotides matching TRBD1. The germline gives CDR1 SGHRS, CDR2 YFSETQ. V lost 4 bases to trimming and J lost 4 bases; unmatched junction nucleotides: 20. CDR3 length equals 20 residues. The CDR3 region has the DNA TGCGCCAGCAGCGCCAAACTCATCCGGGACAGGGGGCAGAGTAGCTATGGCTACACCTTC. Translating it yields CASSAKLIRDRGQSSYGYTF.